The source of this T cell receptor (beta chain) is a study of cytomegalovirus exposure and HLA in healthy donors. Findings and limits, study-wide: What TCR beta sequences reportedly achieved was accurate prediction of HLA-A and HLA-B alleles in most subjects. Most TCR sequences were rare, but some public TCRs occurred in many donors.

In the case of this clone: Antigen specificity is unknown.

This CDR3 has 15 residues. The germline V gene has CDR1 MDHEN and CDR2 SYDVKM. V was pared by 5 bases and J by 5 bases, with 9 bases of the junction left unmatched. The PCR had 60 Vbeta and 13 Jbeta primers. The data were produced by immunoSEQ multiplex PCR, yet TCRdb's version contains in-frame clones alone and is incomplete. The table lists 160,000 or so clones, roughly 80% of them singletons, with 7.5% to 9% in the top ten. V is TRBV28 and J is TRBJ1-5, with 7 positions matching TRBD1. This TCR came from a male donor in good health and CMV-seropositive. The sequenced material came from PBMCs. CDR3 nucleotide sequence: TGTGCCAGCAGTCAACAGGGGTGGCTCGATCAGCCCCAGCATTTT. It is translated as CASSQQGWLDQPQHF.